This T cell receptor beta chain was sequenced for a study of cytomegalovirus exposure and HLA in healthy donors. General study points: Presence/absence comparisons presumed near-even sequencing depth among donors. Among TCR beta chains, those listed as cytomegalovirus-associated numbered over 150.

The PCR made use of 60 Vbeta and 13 Jbeta primers. Using immunoSEQ multiplex PCR, the repertoire was profiled, and TCRdb retains in-frame clones only, with some absent. The table includes around 300,000 clones, roughly 70% detected once. V was clipped by 4 bases and J by 5 bases; unmatched bases: 11. The CDR3 contains 16 residues. In its sample, this clone was seen a few times. Its target is unknown. The receptor was isolated from a female donor in good health and CMV-seronegative. This chain joins TRBV23-1 and TRBJ2-5, with 9 bases aligning to TRBD1. TRBV23-1 is an ORF, with its function uncertain. Source material: PBMCs. CDR3 sequence (DNA): TGCGCCAGCAGTCCCACCCCGGGACAGGGTTGGGAGACCCAGTACTTC. Residues: CASSPTPGQGWETQYF.